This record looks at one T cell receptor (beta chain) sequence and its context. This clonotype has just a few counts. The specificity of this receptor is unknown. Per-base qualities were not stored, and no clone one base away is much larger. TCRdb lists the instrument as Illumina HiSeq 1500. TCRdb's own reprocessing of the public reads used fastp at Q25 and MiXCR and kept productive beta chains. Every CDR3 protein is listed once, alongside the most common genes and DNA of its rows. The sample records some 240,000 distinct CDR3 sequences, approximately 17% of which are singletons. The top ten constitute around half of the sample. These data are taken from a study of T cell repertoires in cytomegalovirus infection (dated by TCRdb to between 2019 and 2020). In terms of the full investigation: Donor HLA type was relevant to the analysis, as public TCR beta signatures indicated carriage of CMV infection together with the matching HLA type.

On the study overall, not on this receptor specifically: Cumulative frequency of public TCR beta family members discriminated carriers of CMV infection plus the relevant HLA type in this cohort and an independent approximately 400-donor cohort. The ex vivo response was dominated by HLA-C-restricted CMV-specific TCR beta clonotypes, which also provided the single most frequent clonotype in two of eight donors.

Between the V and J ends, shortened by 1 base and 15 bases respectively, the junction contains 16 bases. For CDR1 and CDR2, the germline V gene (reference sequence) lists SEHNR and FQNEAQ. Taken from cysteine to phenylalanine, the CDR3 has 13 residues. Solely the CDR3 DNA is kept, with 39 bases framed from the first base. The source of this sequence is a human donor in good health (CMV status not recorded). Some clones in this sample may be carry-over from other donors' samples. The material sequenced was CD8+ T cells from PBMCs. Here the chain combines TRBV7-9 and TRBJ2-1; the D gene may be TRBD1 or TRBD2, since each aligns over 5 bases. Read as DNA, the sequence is TGTGCCAGCAGCTTAGAAATAGGGGACGCGACGTTCTTC. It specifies CASSLEIGDATFF.